This TCR beta chain stems from a study of T cell responses to AZD1222 COVID-19 vaccine. Study-wide findings and caveats: Baseline antibody screening turned up just a handful of seropositive AZD1222 recipients.

This clone came up once. Its target is unknown. CDR3 length equals 15 residues. Unmatched junction bases numbered 8, after V lost 5 bases and J lost 6 bases. The germline V gene has CDR1 MNHEY and CDR2 SMNVEV (reference sequence). Sequencing used immunoSEQ multiplex PCR; TCRdb keeps in-frame clones, though not all of them. The table shows 90,000 to 100,000 clones, with more than 75% occurring only once. This specimen was peripheral blood, taken on day 0 of AZD1222 vaccination. The source is an adult in good health. The V gene is TRBV27, the J gene TRBJ2-1, with 9 nucleotides matching TRBD2. The CDR3 spells CASSPLGGRVNEQFF. In DNA, the CDR3 is TGTGCCAGCAGTCCCCTAGGCGGGAGGGTCAATGAGCAGTTCTTC.